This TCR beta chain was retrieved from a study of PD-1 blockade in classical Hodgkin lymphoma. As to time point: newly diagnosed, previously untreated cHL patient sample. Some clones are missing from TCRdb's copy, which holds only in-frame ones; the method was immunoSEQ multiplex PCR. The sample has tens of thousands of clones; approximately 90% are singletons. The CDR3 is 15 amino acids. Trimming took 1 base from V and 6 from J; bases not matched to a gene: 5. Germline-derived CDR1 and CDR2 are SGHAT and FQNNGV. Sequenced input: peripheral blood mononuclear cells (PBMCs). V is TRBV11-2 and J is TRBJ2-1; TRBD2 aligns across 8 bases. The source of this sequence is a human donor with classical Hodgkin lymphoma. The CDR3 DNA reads TGTGCCAGCAGCTTAGTGGGACTAGTGGCCAATGAGCAGTTCTTC. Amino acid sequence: CASSLVGLVANEQFF.